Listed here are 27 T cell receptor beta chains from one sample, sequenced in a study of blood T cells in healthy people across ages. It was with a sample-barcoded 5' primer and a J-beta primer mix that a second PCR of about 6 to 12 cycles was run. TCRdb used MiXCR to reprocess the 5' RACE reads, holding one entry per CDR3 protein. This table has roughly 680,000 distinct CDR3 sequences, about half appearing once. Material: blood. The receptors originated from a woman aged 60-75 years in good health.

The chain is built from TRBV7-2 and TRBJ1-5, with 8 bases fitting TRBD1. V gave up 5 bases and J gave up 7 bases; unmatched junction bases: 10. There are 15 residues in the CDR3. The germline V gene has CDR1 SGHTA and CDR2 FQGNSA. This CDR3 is CASSPDRAGGQPQHF. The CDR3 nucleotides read TGTGCCAGCAGCCCGGACAGGGCCGGTGGGCAGCCCCAGCATTTT.

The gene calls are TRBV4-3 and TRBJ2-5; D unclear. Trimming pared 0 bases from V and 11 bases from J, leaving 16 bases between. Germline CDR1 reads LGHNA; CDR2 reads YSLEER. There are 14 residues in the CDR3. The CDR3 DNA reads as TGCGCCAGCAGCCAAGATCGGCGGAGCGATGAGCAGTACTTC. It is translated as CASSQDRRSDEQYF.

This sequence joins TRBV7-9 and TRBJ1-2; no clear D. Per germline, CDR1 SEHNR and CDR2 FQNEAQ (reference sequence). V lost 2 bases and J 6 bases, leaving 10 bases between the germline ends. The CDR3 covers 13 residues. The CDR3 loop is CASSLKVLDGYTF. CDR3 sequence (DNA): TGTGCCAGCAGCTTAAAAGTTCTAGATGGCTACACCTTC.

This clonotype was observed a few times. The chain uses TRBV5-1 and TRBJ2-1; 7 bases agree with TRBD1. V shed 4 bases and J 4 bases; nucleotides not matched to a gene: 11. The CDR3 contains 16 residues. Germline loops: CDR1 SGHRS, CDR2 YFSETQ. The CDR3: CASSVTTGTAYNEQFF. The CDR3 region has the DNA TGCGCCAGCAGCGTGACGACCGGGACAGCTTACAATGAGCAGTTCTTC.

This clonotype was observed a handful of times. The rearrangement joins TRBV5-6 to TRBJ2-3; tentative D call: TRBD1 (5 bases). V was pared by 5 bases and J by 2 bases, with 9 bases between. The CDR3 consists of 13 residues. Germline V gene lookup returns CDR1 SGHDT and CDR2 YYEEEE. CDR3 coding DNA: TGTGCCAGCAGGGGGCGAACCACAGATACGCAGTATTTT. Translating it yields CASRGRTTDTQYF.

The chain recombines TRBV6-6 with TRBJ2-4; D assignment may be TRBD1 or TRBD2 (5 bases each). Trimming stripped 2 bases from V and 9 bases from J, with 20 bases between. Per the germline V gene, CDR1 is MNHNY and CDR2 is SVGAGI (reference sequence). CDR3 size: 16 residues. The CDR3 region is CASSYPGTWQESIQYF. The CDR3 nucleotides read TGTGCCAGCAGTTACCCGGGGACCTGGCAGGAAAGCATTCAGTACTTC.

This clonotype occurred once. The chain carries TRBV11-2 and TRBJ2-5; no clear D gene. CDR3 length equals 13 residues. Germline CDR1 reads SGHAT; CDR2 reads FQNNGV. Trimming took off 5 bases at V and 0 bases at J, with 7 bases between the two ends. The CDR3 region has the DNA TGTGCCAGCAGCATACATTACCAAGAGACCCAGTACTTC. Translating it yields CASSIHYQETQYF.

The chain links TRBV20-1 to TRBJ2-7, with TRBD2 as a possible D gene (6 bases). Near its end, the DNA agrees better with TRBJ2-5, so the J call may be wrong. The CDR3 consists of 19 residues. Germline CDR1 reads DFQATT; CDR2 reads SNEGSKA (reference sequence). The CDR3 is CSARDLGTVWAGPQETQYF. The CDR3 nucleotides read TGCAGTGCTAGAGATCTTGGGACTGTCTGGGCGGGACCGCAAGAGACCCAGTACTTC.

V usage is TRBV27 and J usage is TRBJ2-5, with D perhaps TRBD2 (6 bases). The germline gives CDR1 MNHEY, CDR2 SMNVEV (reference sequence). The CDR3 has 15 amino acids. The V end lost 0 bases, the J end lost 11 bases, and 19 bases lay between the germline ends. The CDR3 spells CASSLSKYTPGEQYF. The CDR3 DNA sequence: TGTGCCAGCAGTTTATCGAAGTATACTCCGGGGGAGCAGTACTTC.

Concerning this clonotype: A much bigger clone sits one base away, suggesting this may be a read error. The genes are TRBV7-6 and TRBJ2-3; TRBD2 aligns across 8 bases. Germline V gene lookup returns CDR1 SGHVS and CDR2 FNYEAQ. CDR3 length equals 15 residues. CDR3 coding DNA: TGTGTCAGCAGCACGGACGATAGCGGGACAAATACGCAGTATTTT. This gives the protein CVSSTDDSGTNTQYF. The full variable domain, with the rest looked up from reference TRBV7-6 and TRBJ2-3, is GAGVSQSPRYKVTKRGQDVALRCDPISGHVSLYWYRQALGQGPEFLTYFNYEAQQDKSGLPNDRFSAERPEGSISTLTIQRTEQRDSAMYRCVSSTDDSGTNTQYFGPGTRLTVL.

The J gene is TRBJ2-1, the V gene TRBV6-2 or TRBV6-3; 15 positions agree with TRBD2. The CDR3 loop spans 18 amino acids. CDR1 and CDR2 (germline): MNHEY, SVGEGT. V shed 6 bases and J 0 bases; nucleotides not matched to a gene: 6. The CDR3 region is CASRGLAGGYGSYNEQFF. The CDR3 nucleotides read TGTGCCAGCAGGGGACTAGCGGGAGGATATGGCTCCTACAATGAGCAGTTCTTC.

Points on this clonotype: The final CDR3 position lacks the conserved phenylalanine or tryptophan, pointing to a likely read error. DNA of the CDR3: TGTGCCATCAGTGACCAGGGTGGATTCGGATGGGACGAGCAGTACTTA. It specifies CAISDQGGFGWDEQYL. The V gene is TRBV10-3, the J gene TRBJ2-7; maybe TRBD1 (5 bases). The CDR3 has 16 residues. V lost 3 bases and J 5 bases, leaving 20 bases between the germline ends. The V gene's germline CDR1 is ENHRY and CDR2 SYGVKD.

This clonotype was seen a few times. CDR3 in amino acids: CSVEAFEGAEAFF. In DNA form, the CDR3 reads TGCAGCGTTGAGGCCTTTGAGGGCGCTGAAGCTTTCTTT. This chain joins TRBV29-1 and TRBJ1-1, with unresolved D. The CDR3 sequence is 13 residues long. Germline V lookup: CDR1 SQVTM, CDR2 ANQGSEA. Trimming left V 3 bases short and J 6 bases short, with 14 bases between.

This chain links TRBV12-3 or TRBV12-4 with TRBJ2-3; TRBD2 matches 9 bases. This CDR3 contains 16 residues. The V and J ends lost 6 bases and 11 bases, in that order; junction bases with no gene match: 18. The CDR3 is CASSPSSGGKADVQYF. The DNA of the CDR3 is TGTGCCAGCAGCCCATCAAGCGGGGGGAAAGCAGATGTGCAGTATTTT.

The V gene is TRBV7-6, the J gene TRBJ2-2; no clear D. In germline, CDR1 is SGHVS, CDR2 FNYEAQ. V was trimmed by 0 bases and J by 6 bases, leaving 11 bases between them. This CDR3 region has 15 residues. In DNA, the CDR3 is TGTGCCAGCAGCTTAGCCAGTCCCAATGCCGGGGAGCTGTTTTTT. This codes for CASSLASPNAGELFF.

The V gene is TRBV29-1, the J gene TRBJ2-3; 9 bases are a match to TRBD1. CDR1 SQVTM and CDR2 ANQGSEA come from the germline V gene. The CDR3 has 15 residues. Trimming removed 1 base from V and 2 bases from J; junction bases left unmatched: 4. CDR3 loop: CSVEAWTGATDTQYF. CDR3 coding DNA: TGCAGCGTTGAAGCCTGGACAGGGGCCACAGATACGCAGTATTTT.

CDR3 amino acids: CASSLLINTEAFF. CDR3 nucleotides: TGTGCCAGCAGTTTACTGATAAACACTGAAGCTTTCTTT. This chain joins TRBV12-3 or TRBV12-4 and TRBJ1-1; no definite D call. V gave up 2 bases and J gave up 2 bases, with 6 bases separating them. The CDR3 totals 13 residues.

The CDR3 sequence: CASSGPLADLSYEQYF. CDR3 sequence (DNA): TGTGCCAGCAGCGGACCCCTAGCGGACCTCTCCTACGAGCAGTACTTC. This chain uses TRBV11-2 with TRBJ2-7; 7 bases are a match to TRBD2. J lost 0 bases, V lost 5 bases, and 10 bases had no gene match. The CDR3 has 16 residues. The germline V gene has CDR1 SGHAT and CDR2 FQNNGV.

The CDR3 DNA reads TGTGCCAGCAGTGATTTCATCAGGGGCGGGGAGACCCAGTACTTC. Its protein product is CASSDFIRGGETQYF. The V gene is TRBV2, the J gene TRBJ2-5, with D possibly TRBD1 on 6 matching bases. V lost 3 bases and J 5 bases, leaving 16 bases between the germline ends. The germline CDR1 and CDR2 sequences are SNHLY and FYNNEI. The CDR3 spans 15 residues. Based on the CDR3 plus reference TRBV2 and TRBJ2-5, the full variable domain is EPEVTQTPSHQVTQMGQEVILRCVPISNHLYFYWYRQILGQKVEFLVSFYNNEISEKSEIFDDQFSVERPDGSNFTLKIRSTKLEDSAMYFCASSDFIRGGETQYFGPGTRLLVL.

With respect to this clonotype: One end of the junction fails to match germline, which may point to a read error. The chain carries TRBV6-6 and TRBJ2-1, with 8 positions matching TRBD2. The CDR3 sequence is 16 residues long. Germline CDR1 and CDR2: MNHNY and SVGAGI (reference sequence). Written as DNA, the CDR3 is TGTGCCAGCAGTTACTCGAGCGGGAGTTCCTACGATGAGCAGTTCTTC. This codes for CASSYSSGSSYDEQFF.

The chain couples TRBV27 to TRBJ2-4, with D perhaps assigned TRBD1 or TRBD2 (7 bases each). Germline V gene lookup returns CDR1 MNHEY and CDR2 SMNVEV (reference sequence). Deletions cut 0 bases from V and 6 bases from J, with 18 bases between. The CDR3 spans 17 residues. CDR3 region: CASSLSKWEGARNIQYF. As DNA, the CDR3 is TGTGCCAGCAGTTTATCAAAGTGGGAGGGGGCTAGAAACATTCAGTACTTC.

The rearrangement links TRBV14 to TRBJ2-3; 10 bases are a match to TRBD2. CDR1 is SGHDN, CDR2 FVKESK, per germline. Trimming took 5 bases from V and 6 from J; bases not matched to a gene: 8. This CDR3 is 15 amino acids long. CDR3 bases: TGTGCCAGCAGCATAACTAGCGGGATGTGGGATACGCAGTATTTT. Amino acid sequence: CASSITSGMWDTQYF. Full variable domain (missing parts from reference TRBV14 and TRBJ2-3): EAGVTQFPSHSVIEKGQTVTLRCDPISGHDNLYWYRRVMGKEIKFLLHFVKESKQDESGMPNNRFLAERTGGTYSTLKVQPAELEDSGVYFCASSITSGMWDTQYFGPGTRLTVL.

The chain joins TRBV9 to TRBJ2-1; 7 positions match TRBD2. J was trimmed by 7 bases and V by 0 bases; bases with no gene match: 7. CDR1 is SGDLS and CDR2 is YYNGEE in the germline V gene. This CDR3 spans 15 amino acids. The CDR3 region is CASSVAGLGGNEQFF. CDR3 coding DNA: TGTGCCAGCAGCGTAGCAGGGCTCGGGGGGAATGAGCAGTTCTTC. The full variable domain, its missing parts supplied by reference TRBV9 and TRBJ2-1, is DSGVTQTPKHLITATGQRVTLRCSPRSGDLSVYWYQQSLDQGLQFLIQYYNGEERAKGNILERFSAQQFPDLHSELNLSSLELGDSALYFCASSVAGLGGNEQFFGPGTRLTVL.

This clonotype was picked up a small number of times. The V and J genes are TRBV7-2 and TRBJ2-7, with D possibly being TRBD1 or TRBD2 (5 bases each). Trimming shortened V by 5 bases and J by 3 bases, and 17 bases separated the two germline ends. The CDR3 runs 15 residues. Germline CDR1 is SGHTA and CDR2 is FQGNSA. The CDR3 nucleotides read TGTGCCAGCAGCCCGGGGCGGAGTCGCCTCTACGAGCAGTACTTC. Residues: CASSPGRSRLYEQYF.

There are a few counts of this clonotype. The CDR3 reads CASSWPFGGPVYEQYF. The CDR3 bases are TGTGCCAGCAGTTGGCCGTTTGGGGGGCCCGTCTACGAGCAGTACTTC. The rearrangement uses TRBV6-6 and TRBJ2-7; D may be TRBD1 or TRBD2 (6 bases each). Trimming shortened V by 4 bases and J by 3 bases, and 19 bases separated the two germline ends. The CDR3 has 16 residues. CDR1 and CDR2 (germline): MNHNY, SVGAGI (reference sequence).

The CDR3 coding sequence is TGTGCCAGCGGCTTGGGGCAGCCCTACGAGCAGTACTTC. It encodes CASGLGQPYEQYF. The gene calls are TRBV28 and TRBJ2-7, with TRBD1 as a possible D gene (5 bases). Germline V CDR1 and CDR2: MDHEN, SYDVKM. This CDR3 is built from 13 residues. Between the trimmed V and J ends, which lost 8 bases and 2 bases, there was a span of 13 bases.

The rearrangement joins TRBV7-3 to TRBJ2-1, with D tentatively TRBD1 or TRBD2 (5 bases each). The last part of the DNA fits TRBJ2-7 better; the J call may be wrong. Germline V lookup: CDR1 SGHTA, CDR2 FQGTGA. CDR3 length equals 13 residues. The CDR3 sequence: CASSLTGEREQYF. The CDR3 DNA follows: TGTGCCAGCAGCTTAACAGGGGAGAGGGAGCAGTACTTC.